This TCR beta chain is drawn from a study of vaccination and CD4 T cells after COVID-19. Looking at the study overall: Post-diagnosis, post-COVID samples were collected after a median roughly 100 days, ranging 35 to 161.

Cultured CD4+ T cell DNA underwent sequencing with the Oncomine TCR Beta short-read assay. TCRdb recomputed calls from the PCR reads with MiXCR, one row per CDR3 protein. The data hold around 15,000 distinct CDR3 sequences, with under 60% observed a single time. Per germline, CDR1 MNHNS and CDR2 SASEGT. The germline V and J ends were trimmed by 5 bases and 3 bases, with 10 bases remaining between them. This CDR3 comprises 13 residues. Only one count was recorded for this clonotype. Antigen specificity is unknown. Treatment denoted: roughly 11-day PBMC culture with coronavirus spike peptide pools or control peptides (ViraFEST assay). Per well, roughly 1.9 million PBMCs were cultured in the presence of approximately 9.4 IU/ml IL-2 and approximately 9.5 ug/ml peptide pools. General study points: Among convalescent patients, a median approximately 86% of reactive clones emerged only after vaccination. SARS-CoV-2-reactive clonotypes rose nonsignificantly, with the median going from approximately 21 to 40.

The genes are TRBV6-1 and TRBJ2-5, with D perhaps assigned TRBD1 or TRBD2 (5 bases each). This TCR was sampled from a human donor who had recovered from COVID-19. The sample consisted of CD4+ T cells from blood, cultured in vitro. The CDR3 DNA reads as TGTGCCAGCAGTCGGCAGGGAGAAGAGACCCAGTACTTC. Translation gives CASSRQGEETQYF.